A single sample gave rise to the 23 T cell receptor beta chains below, sequenced in a study of T cell repertoires in cytomegalovirus infection. In TCRdb, the reads were re-called with MiXCR into one record per CDR3 protein. The sample includes approximately 630,000 distinct CDR3 sequences, 24% of them seen just once. Material for sequencing was CD8+ T cells from PBMCs. Receptors were obtained from a human donor in good health (CMV status not recorded). Some clones in this sample may be carry-over from other donors' samples.

This clonotype appeared a few times. The chain has TRBV10-3 and TRBJ2-7, with unresolved D. The CDR3 extends over 13 amino acids. Germline assignment: CDR1 ENHRY and CDR2 SYGVKD. V lost 0 bases and J 1 base, leaving 4 bases between the germline ends. DNA of the CDR3: TGTGCCATCAGTGAGTCGATTTCCTACGAGCAGTACGTC. It translates to CAISESISYEQYV.

A word on this clonotype: Just one base apart from a much larger clone, this may be a read error. The CDR3 protein is CVSSHPGQGKYNEQFF. CDR3 DNA: TGTGTCAGCAGCCATCCCGGACAGGGAAAATACAATGAGCAGTTCTTC. The chain employs TRBV14 and TRBJ2-1; 8 nucleotides align to TRBD1. Germline V gene sequence: CDR1 SGHDN, CDR2 FVKESK. This CDR3 has 16 residues.

V and J are TRBV12-5 and TRBJ2-2; D uncertain. CDR1 LGHNT and CDR2 FRNRAP come from the germline V gene. With 4 bases removed from V and 7 bases from J, the gap between germline ends came to 4 bases. The CDR3 spans 11 residues. This CDR3 reads CASGYGGELFF. The CDR3, as DNA: TGTGCTAGTGGTTACGGCGGGGAGCTGTTTTTT.

The genes are TRBV4-1 and TRBJ2-1; TRBD1 is a possible D gene (6 bases). Trimming took off 1 base at V and 3 bases at J, with 13 bases between the two ends. The CDR3 sequence is 16 residues long. CDR1 MGHRA and CDR2 YSYEKL come from the germline V gene. The CDR3 loop reads CASSQVEDSVYNEQFF. CDR3 DNA sequence: TGCGCCAGCAGCCAAGTTGAGGACAGTGTCTACAATGAGCAGTTCTTC.

This clonotype showed up just a few times. The chain has TRBV4-1 and TRBJ2-3; TRBD2 matches 9 bases. With V trimmed by 0 bases and J by 4 bases, 8 bases remained unmatched. The CDR3 sequence is 17 residues long. Germline-derived CDR1 and CDR2 are MGHRA and YSYEKL. The CDR3 spells CASSQESPAGGSDTQYF. The CDR3 DNA is TGCGCCAGCAGCCAAGAAAGCCCAGCGGGGGGTTCAGATACGCAGTATTTT.

This clonotype was recorded many times. This chain connects TRBV28 to TRBJ2-1, with no clear D. V gave up 2 bases and J gave up 4 bases, with 6 bases separating them. Germline V gene lookup returns CDR1 MDHEN and CDR2 SYDVKM. CDR3 length: 13 amino acids. CDR3 nucleotides: TGTGCCAGCAGTTTAAGGCAATACAATGAGCAGTTCTTC. Residues: CASSLRQYNEQFF. Supplemented by reference TRBV28 and TRBJ2-1, the full variable domain reads DVKVTQSSRYLVKRTGEKVFLECVQDMDHENMFWYRQDPGLGLRLIYFSYDVKMKEKGDIPEGYSVSREKKERFSLILESASTNQTSMYLCASSLRQYNEQFFGPGTRLTVL.

This clonotype was observed at least ten times. The chain employs TRBV7-6 and TRBJ2-1; 7 positions match TRBD2. Germline lookup yields CDR1 SGHVS and CDR2 FNYEAQ. The CDR3 spans 15 residues. Trimming cost V 5 bases and J 8 bases; bases outside gene matches: 12. The CDR3 nucleotides are TGTGCCAGCAGCCCAGGAGCGGGGAGGGTCGATGAGCAGTTCTTC. Its translation is CASSPGAGRVDEQFF.

This clonotype was picked up a small number of times. The J gene is TRBJ1-5, the V gene TRBV29-1; D not resolved. The V end was cut by 4 bases, the J end by 4 bases, with 11 bases between. The germline gives CDR1 SQVTM, CDR2 ANQGSEA. The CDR3 is 13 residues long. The DNA of the CDR3 is TGCAGCGTTGGGTCCAGCTTTAATCAGCCCCAGCATTTT. The encoded protein is CSVGSSFNQPQHF.

There are a few counts of this clonotype. This rearrangement joins TRBV29-1 to TRBJ1-3; D is ambiguous. Looked up from germline, CDR1 is SQVTM and CDR2 is ANQGSEA. Trimming took 7 bases from V and 1 from J, leaving 11 bases between them. This CDR3 contains 13 residues. CDR3: CSGLGISGNTIYF. The CDR3 nucleotides are TGCAGCGGACTGGGGATTTCTGGAAACACCATATATTTT.

As for this clonotype: In this CDR3 the conserved last residue, phenylalanine or tryptophan, is missing, so a read error is likely. The chain uses TRBV19 and TRBJ2-1; tentatively, D is TRBD2 (5 bases). Germline CDR1 reads LNHDA; CDR2 reads SQIVND (reference sequence). V gave up 3 bases and J gave up 7 bases, with 10 bases separating them. CDR3 length equals 13 residues. In DNA form, the CDR3 reads TGTGCCAGTAGTATCCCAGAGGGAAATGAGCAGTTCTCC. Amino acids: CASSIPEGNEQFS.

This clonotype has just a few counts. The chain uses TRBV15 and TRBJ2-1, with D tentatively TRBD1 (5 bases). Trimming removed 3 bases from V and 0 bases from J, with 12 bases in between. The length of the CDR3 is 16 residues. Germline lookup yields CDR1 LNHNV and CDR2 YYDKDF (reference sequence). CDR3 nucleotides: TGTGCCACCAGCAGGGGAAAGGGGCCCTCCTACAATGAGCAGTTCTTC. It is translated as CATSRGKGPSYNEQFF. The full variable domain, in which reference TRBV15 and TRBJ2-1 provide the parts outside the CDR3, is DAMVIQNPRYQVTQFGKPVTLSCSQTLNHNVMYWYQQKSSQAPKLLFHYYDKDFNNEADTPDNFQSRRPNTSFCFLDIRSPGLGDTAMYLCATSRGKGPSYNEQFFGPGTRLTVL.

Concerning this clonotype itself: A read error may be the cause here, since a much bigger clone is one base away. In DNA, the CDR3 is TGTGCCAACACCCCCGGGGCCGGGCCCTACAATGAGCAGTTCTTC. The encoded protein is CANTPGAGPYNEQFF. The chain uses TRBV7-2 and TRBJ2-1; TRBD1 or TRBD2 may be the D gene (5 bases each). Germline V gene lookup returns CDR1 SGHTA and CDR2 FQGNSA. Trimming stripped 10 bases from V and 2 bases from J, with 18 bases between. This CDR3 is 15 amino acids long.

This clonotype was recorded many times. The rearrangement uses TRBV6-2 or TRBV6-3 and TRBJ1-1; possible D gene TRBD1, 6 bases. Germline-derived CDR1 and CDR2 are MNHEY and SVGEGT. Trimming shortened V by 2 bases and J by 1 base, and 11 bases separated the two germline ends. This CDR3 contains 15 residues. The CDR3 DNA reads TGTGCCAGCAGTTACCCACAGGGATGGAACACTGAAGCTTTCTTT. Protein sequence: CASSYPQGWNTEAFF.

A few counts support this clonotype. This sequence joins TRBV19 and TRBJ2-1, with unresolved D. The CDR3 consists of 15 residues. The V gene lost 3 bases and the J gene lost 3 bases, with 12 bases spanning the gap. Germline lookup yields CDR1 LNHDA and CDR2 SQIVND (reference sequence). The CDR3 here is CASSIGQNFYNEQFF. The CDR3 DNA follows: TGTGCCAGTAGTATTGGCCAGAATTTCTACAATGAGCAGTTCTTC.

This clonotype has ten or more counts. This rearrangement joins TRBV7-9 to TRBJ2-5, with 10 bases identical to TRBD2. The V segment lost 4 bases and the J segment 5 bases; nucleotides outside the gene matches: 7. Germline-derived CDR1 and CDR2 are SEHNR and FQNEAQ (reference sequence). The CDR3 is 15 residues long. CDR3 sequence reads: CASSWSGGAPETQYF. The CDR3 coding sequence is TGTGCCAGCAGCTGGAGCGGGGGGGCCCCGGAGACCCAGTACTTC.

This chain links TRBV12-3 or TRBV12-4 with TRBJ2-2; D is undetermined. This CDR3 has 14 residues. V was trimmed by 4 bases and J by 0 bases, leaving 6 bases between them. The chain's CDR3 is CASSSQANTGELFF. The CDR3 DNA sequence: TGTGCCAGCAGTTCGCAAGCGAACACCGGGGAGCTGTTTTTT.

This clonotype appeared a few times. The chain recombines TRBV20-1 with TRBJ2-3; 7 bases align to TRBD1. Germline V gene lookup returns CDR1 DFQATT and CDR2 SNEGSKA (reference sequence). This CDR3 is 14 amino acids long. With V trimmed by 4 bases and J by 1 base, 5 bases remained unmatched. This CDR3 is CSATTTGRTDTQYF. The CDR3 nucleotides are TGCAGTGCTACTACGACAGGGCGCACAGATACGCAGTATTTT.

In the case of this clonotype: A much larger clone is a single base away; this may be a read error. This chain joins TRBV7-4 and TRBJ2-5; 12 positions match TRBD2. The CDR3 runs to 16 residues. Germline assignment: CDR1 SGHVT and CDR2 SQSDAQ. The CDR3 protein is CTSSSVRLAGEETQYF. The CDR3, as DNA: TGTACCAGCAGCTCCGTACGACTAGCGGGGGAAGAGACCCAGTACTTC.

This clonotype was found a few times. The V and J genes are TRBV12-3 or TRBV12-4 and TRBJ2-5; 7 positions match TRBD2. Trimming cost V 7 bases and J 5 bases; bases outside gene matches: 7. The CDR3 is made up of 13 amino acids. The CDR3 reads CASTRGVEETQYF. The CDR3 nucleotides read TGTGCCAGCACCCGGGGGGTTGAGGAGACCCAGTACTTC.

The chain couples TRBV5-6 to TRBJ2-1, with D possibly TRBD2 on 6 matching bases. The CDR3 has 14 residues. Trimming took 0 bases from V and 12 from J, leaving 16 bases between them. The germline V gene encodes CDR1 SGHDT and CDR2 YYEEEE. CDR3 coding DNA: TGTGCCAGCAGCTTGGGAGGCGGGGTAGTGCTGCAGTTCTTC. Translation gives CASSLGGGVVLQFF.

This clonotype appeared a few times. CDR3 in amino acids: CAIRTDPYEQYF. The CDR3 DNA sequence: TGTGCCATTAGGACAGATCCCTACGAGCAGTACTTC. J is TRBJ2-7 and V is TRBV10-3; D might be TRBD1 (6 bases). The ends were cut back, 9 bases at V and 2 bases at J, with 11 bases in the middle. This CDR3 is 12 amino acids long. Germline V gene sequence: CDR1 ENHRY, CDR2 SYGVKD.

This clonotype has a handful of counts. The rearrangement joins TRBV6-6 to TRBJ2-5; TRBD1 matches 9 bases. The CDR3 loop spans 17 amino acids. Trimming at V came to 2 bases and at J to 3 bases, leaving 10 bases not matched to a gene. Per the germline V gene, CDR1 is MNHNY and CDR2 is SVGAGI (reference sequence). The CDR3 sequence is CASSYPWDRAKEETQYF. The CDR3, as DNA: TGTGCCAGCAGTTACCCGTGGGACAGGGCTAAGGAAGAGACCCAGTACTTC.

The CDR3 coding sequence is TGCAGCGCGAGACAGCTCGATGGCTACACCTTC. It specifies CSARQLDGYTF. V gene TRBV29-1 combines with J gene TRBJ1-2; a possible D gene is TRBD1 (5 bases). Trimming removed 7 bases from V and 6 bases from J, with 12 bases in between. The CDR3 contains 11 residues. The germline gives CDR1 SQVTM, CDR2 ANQGSEA.